This TCR beta chain is drawn from a study of T cells in Graves' hyperthyroidism and ophthalmopathy. Amplified TCR beta CDR3 regions came from RNA transcripts. First-round RT-PCR targeting the TCR CDR3 was performed with the HTBI primer set. MiXCR was run by TCRdb on the multiplex PCR reads, yielding one entry per CDR3 protein. The table lists over 700,000 distinct CDR3 sequences, roughly 32% of them singletons, with around 30% in the top ten. Germline-derived CDR1 and CDR2 are SGHTA and FQGNSA. The CDR3 consists of 16 residues. V lost 4 bases, J lost 5 bases, and 20 bases lay in between. On this clonotype: Given a much more abundant clone one base away, this may be a read error.

Patients aged 18 to 65 had newly diagnosed hyperthyroidism of under 2 months' duration. The PBMCs were taken from more than 8 ml of fresh peripheral blood. The receptor was derived from a middle-aged woman with Graves' hyperthyroidism. Source material: blood. This sequence joins TRBV7-2 and TRBJ2-5; D possibly corresponds to TRBD2 (5 bases). The DNA for the CDR3 is TGTACCAGCAGCTACGGGCGTAGCGTCGCAACCGAGACCCAGTACTTC. As protein: CTSSYGRSVATETQYF.